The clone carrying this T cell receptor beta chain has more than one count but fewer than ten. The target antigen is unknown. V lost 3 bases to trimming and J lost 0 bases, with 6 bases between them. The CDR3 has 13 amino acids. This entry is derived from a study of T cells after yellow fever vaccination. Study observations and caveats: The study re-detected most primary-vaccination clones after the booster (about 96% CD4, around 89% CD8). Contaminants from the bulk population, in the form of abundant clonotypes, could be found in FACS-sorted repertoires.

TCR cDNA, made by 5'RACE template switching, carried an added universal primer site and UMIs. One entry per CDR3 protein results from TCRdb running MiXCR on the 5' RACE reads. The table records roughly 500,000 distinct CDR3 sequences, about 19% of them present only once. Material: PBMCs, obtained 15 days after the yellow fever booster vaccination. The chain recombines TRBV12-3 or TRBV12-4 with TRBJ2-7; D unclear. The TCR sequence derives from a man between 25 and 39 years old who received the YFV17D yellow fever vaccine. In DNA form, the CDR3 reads TGTGCCAGCAGTTTCACCAACTCCTACGAGCAGTACTTC. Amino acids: CASSFTNSYEQYF.